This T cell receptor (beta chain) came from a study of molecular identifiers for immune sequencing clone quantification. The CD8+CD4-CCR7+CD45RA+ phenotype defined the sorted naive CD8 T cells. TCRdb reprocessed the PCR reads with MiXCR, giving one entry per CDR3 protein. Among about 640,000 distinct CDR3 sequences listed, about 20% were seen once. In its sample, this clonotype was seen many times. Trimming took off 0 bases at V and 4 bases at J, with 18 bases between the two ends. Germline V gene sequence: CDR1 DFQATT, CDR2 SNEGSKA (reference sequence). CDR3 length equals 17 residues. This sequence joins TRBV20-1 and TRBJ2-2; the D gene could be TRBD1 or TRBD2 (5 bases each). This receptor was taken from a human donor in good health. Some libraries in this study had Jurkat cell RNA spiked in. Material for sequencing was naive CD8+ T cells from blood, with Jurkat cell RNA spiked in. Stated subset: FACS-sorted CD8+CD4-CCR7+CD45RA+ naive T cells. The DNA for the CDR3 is TGCAGTGCTAGAGATGGAGCGAGGGGTTCGGTCACCGGGGAGCTGTTTTTT. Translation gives CSARDGARGSVTGELFF.